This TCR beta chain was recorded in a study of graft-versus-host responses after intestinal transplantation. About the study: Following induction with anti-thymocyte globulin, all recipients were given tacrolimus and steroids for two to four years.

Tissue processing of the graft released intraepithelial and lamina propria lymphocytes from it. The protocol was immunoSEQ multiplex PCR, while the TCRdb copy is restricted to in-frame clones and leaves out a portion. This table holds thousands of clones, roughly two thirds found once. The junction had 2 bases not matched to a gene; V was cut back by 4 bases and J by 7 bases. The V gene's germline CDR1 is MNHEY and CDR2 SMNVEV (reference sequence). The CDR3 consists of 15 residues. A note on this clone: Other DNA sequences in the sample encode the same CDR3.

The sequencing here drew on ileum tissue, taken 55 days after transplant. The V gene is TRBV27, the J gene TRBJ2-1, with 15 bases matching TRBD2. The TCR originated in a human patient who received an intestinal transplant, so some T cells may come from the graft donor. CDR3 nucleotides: TGTGCCAGCAGTTCGGGGACTAGCGGGGGGAATGAGCAGTTCTTC. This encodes CASSSGTSGGNEQFF.